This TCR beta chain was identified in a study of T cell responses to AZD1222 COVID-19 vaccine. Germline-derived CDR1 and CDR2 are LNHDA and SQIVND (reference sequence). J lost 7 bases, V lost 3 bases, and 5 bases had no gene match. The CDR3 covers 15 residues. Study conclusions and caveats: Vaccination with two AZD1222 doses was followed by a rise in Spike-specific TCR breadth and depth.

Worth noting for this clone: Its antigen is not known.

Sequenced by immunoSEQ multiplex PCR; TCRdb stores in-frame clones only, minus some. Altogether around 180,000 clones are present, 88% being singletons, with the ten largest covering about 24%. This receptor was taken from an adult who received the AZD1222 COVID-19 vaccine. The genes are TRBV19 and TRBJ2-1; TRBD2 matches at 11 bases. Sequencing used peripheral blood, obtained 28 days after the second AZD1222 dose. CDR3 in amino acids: CASSIKASGRNEQFF. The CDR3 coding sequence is TGTGCCAGTAGTATTAAGGCTAGCGGGAGGAATGAGCAGTTCTTC.